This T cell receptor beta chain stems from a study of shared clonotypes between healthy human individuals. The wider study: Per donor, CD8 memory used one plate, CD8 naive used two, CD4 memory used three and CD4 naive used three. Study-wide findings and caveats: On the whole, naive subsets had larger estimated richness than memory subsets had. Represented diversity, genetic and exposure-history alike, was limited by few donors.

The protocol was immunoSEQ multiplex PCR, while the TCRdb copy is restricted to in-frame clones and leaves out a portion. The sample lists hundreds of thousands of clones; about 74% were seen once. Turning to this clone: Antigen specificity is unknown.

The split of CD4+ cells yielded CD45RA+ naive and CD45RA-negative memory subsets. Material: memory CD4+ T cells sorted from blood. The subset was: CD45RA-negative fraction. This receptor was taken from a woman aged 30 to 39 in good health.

DNA of the CDR3: TGTGCCAGCAGCCTCTGGACGGGGGATCATGGCTACACCTTC. The encoded protein is CASSLWTGDHGYTF. V usage is TRBV5-8 and J usage is TRBJ1-2; D is perhaps TRBD1 (5 bases). In germline, CDR1 is SGHTS, CDR2 YDEGEE. CDR3 length: 14 residues. The ends were cut back, 4 bases at V and 6 bases at J, with 16 bases in the middle. Complete variable domain (other parts from reference TRBV5-8 and TRBJ1-2): EAGVTQSPTHLIKTRGQQATLRCSPISGHTSVYWYQQALGLGLQFLLWYDEGEERNRGNFPPRFSGRQFPNYSSELNVNALELEDSALYLCASSLWTGDHGYTFGSGTRLTVV.